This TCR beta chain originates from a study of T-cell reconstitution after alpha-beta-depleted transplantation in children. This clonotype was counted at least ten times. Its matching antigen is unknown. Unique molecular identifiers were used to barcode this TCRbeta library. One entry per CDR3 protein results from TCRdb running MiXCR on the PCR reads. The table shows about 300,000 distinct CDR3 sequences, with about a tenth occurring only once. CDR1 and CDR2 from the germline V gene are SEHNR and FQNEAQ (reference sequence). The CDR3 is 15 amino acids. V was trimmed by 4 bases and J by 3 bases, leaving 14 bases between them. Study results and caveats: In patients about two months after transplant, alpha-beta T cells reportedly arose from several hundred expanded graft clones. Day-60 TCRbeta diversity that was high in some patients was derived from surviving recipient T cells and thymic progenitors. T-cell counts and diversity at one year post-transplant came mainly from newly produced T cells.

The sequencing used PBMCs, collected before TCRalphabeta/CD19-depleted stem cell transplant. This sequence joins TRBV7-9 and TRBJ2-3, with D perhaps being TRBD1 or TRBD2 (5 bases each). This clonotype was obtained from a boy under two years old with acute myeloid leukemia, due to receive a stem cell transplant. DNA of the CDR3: TGTGCCAGCAGCTCCGGGACGCTTAGGACAGATACGCAGTATTTT. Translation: CASSSGTLRTDTQYF.